The next 5 T cell receptor beta chains were all read from a single sample in a study of cytomegalovirus exposure and HLA in healthy donors. PCR primers comprised 60 Vbeta and 13 Jbeta primers. The method was immunoSEQ multiplex PCR; TCRdb's version includes in-frame clones alone and lacks a portion of them. This table has almost 200,000 clones, around three quarters appearing once. The sequenced material came from PBMCs. These receptors were obtained from a man aged 25-40 years in good health and CMV-seronegative.

The table lists this clone with a count of one. The J gene is TRBJ2-7, the V gene TRBV11-3, with 10 nucleotides matching TRBD1. The CDR3 is 16 amino acids. V trimming: 5 bases; J trimming: 5 bases; junction bases outside the gene matches: 12. CDR1 and CDR2 (germline): SGHNT, YENEEA. This chain's CDR3 is CASSLGQGSMAHEQYF. CDR3 in DNA: TGTGCCAGCAGCCTGGGACAGGGGTCTATGGCTCACGAGCAGTACTTC.

The rearrangement joins TRBV9 to TRBJ2-5; the D gene is possibly TRBD2 (5 bases). CDR1 SGDLS and CDR2 YYNGEE come from the germline V gene. Trimming pared 3 bases from V and 4 bases from J, leaving 10 bases between. The CDR3 runs 13 residues. DNA for the CDR3: TGTGCCAGCAGCGGGAGGTCGGGAGAGACCCAGTACTTC. Translation gives CASSGRSGETQYF.

This sequence joins TRBV6-1 and TRBJ2-2; perhaps TRBD2 as D (5 bases). The CDR3 is 12 residues long. Per germline, CDR1 MNHNS and CDR2 SASEGT. Between the trimmed V and J ends, which lost 7 bases and 4 bases, there was a span of 7 bases. CDR3 region: CASIRGTGELFF. The CDR3 DNA sequence: TGTGCCAGCATACGGGGCACCGGGGAGCTGTTTTTT.

The CDR3 is CASSVYRGRLNTEAFF. The CDR3 DNA follows: TGTGCCAGCAGCGTTTACAGGGGACGGCTGAACACTGAAGCTTTCTTT. This sequence joins TRBV5-4 and TRBJ1-1; 7 bases line up with TRBD1. V gave up 4 bases and J gave up 0 bases; unmatched junction bases: 9. There are 16 residues in the CDR3. The germline CDR1 and CDR2 sequences are SGHNT and YYREEE (reference sequence).

This clone was counted a few times. The chain employs TRBV29-1 and TRBJ2-4; 7 nucleotides align to TRBD1. V lost 5 bases to trimming and J lost 1 base; unmatched junction nucleotides: 5. From germline, CDR1 is SQVTM and CDR2 ANQGSEA. The CDR3 contains 14 residues. The CDR3 protein is CSVSQTGAKNIQYF. In DNA, the CDR3 is TGCAGCGTTTCCCAGACAGGGGCCAAAAACATTCAGTACTTC.